These 6 T cell receptor beta chains were sequenced from one sample in a study of shared clonotypes between healthy human individuals. The data were produced by immunoSEQ multiplex PCR, yet TCRdb's version contains in-frame clones alone and is incomplete. The table has millions of clones, roughly nine tenths seen once. The sequenced sample consisted of naive CD4+ T cells sorted from blood. Described subset: CD45RA+ positively selected. The receptor source for this set is a man younger than 35 in good health.

The chain has TRBV18 and TRBJ1-5, with D maybe TRBD1 (5 bases). Trimming took 0 bases from V and 4 from J, leaving 13 bases between them. Germline CDR1 KGHSH, CDR2 LQKENI. The CDR3 has 16 residues. The CDR3 here is CASSPPVGEGNQPQHF. DNA for the CDR3: TGTGCCAGCTCACCACCGGTAGGGGAAGGTAATCAGCCCCAGCATTTT.

The chain links TRBV7-2 to TRBJ1-2; possibly TRBD1 for D (5 bases). The V end was cut by 5 bases, the J end by 4 bases, with 20 bases between. This CDR3 contains 16 residues. From germline, CDR1 is SGHTA and CDR2 FQGNSA. The CDR3 protein is CASSRHPTASSYGYTF. The DNA for the CDR3 is TGTGCCAGCAGCCGGCACCCGACAGCTTCCTCCTATGGCTACACCTTC.

The chain uses TRBV18 and TRBJ2-7; TRBD1 might be the D (5 bases). V was clipped by 6 bases and J by 0 bases, with 21 bases between them. CDR1 is KGHSH, CDR2 LQKENI, per germline. CDR3 length: 17 amino acids. The CDR3: CASSLSNGHSSSYEQYF. The CDR3 nucleotides read TGTGCCAGCTCCCTAAGCAACGGACACTCCAGCTCCTACGAGCAGTACTTC.

This clone was picked up one time. The chain is built from TRBV19 and TRBJ1-5; 8 bases fit TRBD1. The CDR3 spans 16 residues. Looked up from germline, CDR1 is LNHDA and CDR2 is SQIVND (reference sequence). The V gene end was trimmed by 5 bases and the J gene end by 4 bases; junction bases not matched to a gene: 10. In DNA form, the CDR3 reads TGTGCCAGTAGTCCAACCGACAGGGGTGGTAATCAGCCCCAGCATTTT. Its translation: CASSPTDRGGNQPQHF. Together with reference TRBV19 and TRBJ1-5, the CDR3 gives the full variable domain: DGGITQSPKYLFRKEGQNVTLSCEQNLNHDAMYWYRQDPGQGLRLIYYSQIVNDFQKGDIAEGYSVSREKKESFPLTVTSAQKNPTAFYLCASSPTDRGGNQPQHFGDGTRLSIL.

This clone was recorded once. The chain links TRBV5-1 to TRBJ2-3; 8 bases agree with TRBD2. This CDR3 has 15 residues. The J segment lost 4 bases and the V segment lost 8 bases, leaving 12 bases of the junction unmatched. Germline-derived CDR1 and CDR2 are SGHRS and YFSETQ. The CDR3 sequence is CASCSGSGGADTQYF. CDR3 nucleotide sequence: TGCGCCAGTTGCTCGGGGAGCGGGGGAGCAGATACGCAGTATTTT.

The V and J genes are TRBV6-1 and TRBJ2-3, with TRBD2 identical over 8 bases. From germline, CDR1 is MNHNS and CDR2 SASEGT. J lost 4 bases, V lost 5 bases, and 8 bases had no gene match. CDR3 length equals 15 residues. DNA of the CDR3: TGTGCCAGCAGTACACCGGGACTAGGGTCAGATACGCAGTATTTT. Encoded protein: CASSTPGLGSDTQYF.